These T cell receptor beta chains were read from a single sample in a study of beta chain features in type 1 diabetes. Sequenced by immunoSEQ multiplex PCR; TCRdb stores in-frame clones only, minus some. The data show about 150,000 clones, about 10% seen once. The sample was naive CD4+ T cells from blood. The source of these receptors is a man younger than 35 in good health. CDR3s include the opening cysteine and the closing phenylalanine or tryptophan. A D gene is named only where the DNA matches it firmly. A row's size may be missing; if present it is once, few, many or a size class.

-,TRBJ2-2,TRBV5-1,TRBD2,TGCGCCAGCAGCTTGTCTAGCGGGGGCCCGAACACCGGGGAGCTGTTTTTT,CASSLSSGGPNTGELFF
-,TRBJ2-1,TRBV7-9,TRBD1,TGTGCCAGCAGCTTAACGTTAAGAGGGGGCGCGTACAATGAGCAGTTCTTC,CASSLTLRGGAYNEQFF
many,TRBJ2-1,TRBV30,-,TGTGCCTGGAGGGGGGGTGGTGGTGGGAGTGGTGAGCAGTTCTTC,CAWRGGGGGSGEQFF
-,TRBJ2-3,TRBV6-6,TRBD2,TGTGCCAGCAGTTACTATGCGGGGGGGAGCACAGATACGCAGTATTTT,CASSYYAGGSTDTQYF
few,TRBJ1-4,TRBV11-1,-,TGTGCCAGCAGCCCGCGGGCCAGTTCAACTAATGAAAAACTGTTTTTT,CASSPRASSTNEKLFF
-,TRBJ1-3,TRBV6-5,-,TGTGCCAGCAGTGAGGAGTTTGGAAACACCATATATTTT,CASSEEFGNTIYF
once,TRBJ1-2,TRBV19,-,TGTGCCAGTAGTAAGCGACGGGAATATGGCTACACCTTC,CASSKRREYGYTF
-,TRBJ2-5,TRBV11-2,-,TGTGCCAGCAGCCAACGGACAGCAGAGACCCAGTACTTC,CASSQRTAETQYF
-,TRBJ2-7,TRBV6-5,TRBD1,TGTGCCAGCAGTTACAGAGGACAGGGGGTCGAGCAGTACTTC,CASSYRGQGVEQYF
-,TRBJ2-7,TRBV4-2,TRBD2,TGTGCCAGCAGCCAACAGACTAGCGCCTACGAGCAGTACTTC,CASSQQTSAYEQYF
-,TRBJ1-2,TRBV2,TRBD1,TGTGCCAGCGGGGCGGGGACAGGGCTGGGTGGCTACACCTTC,CASGAGTGLGGYTF
-,TRBJ2-5,TRBV27,-,TGTGCCAGCAGCCCGAGGGCGGCGGGAAGCATTGTTACGGAGACCCAGTACTTC,CASSPRAAGSIVTETQYF
few,TRBJ1-2,TRBV9,-,TGTGCCAGCAGCGCAGCCCCGGGGGGAGCCTATGGCTACACCTTC,CASSAAPGGAYGYTF
-,TRBJ1-5,TRBV9,-,TGTGCCAGCAGCGTAGGGGCGGGAGGTAATCAGCCCCAGCATTTT,CASSVGAGGNQPQHF
-,TRBJ1-4,TRBV4-3,TRBD1,TGCGCCAGCAGCCAAGGGGACAGGGGAAGGGAAAAACTGTTTTTT,CASSQGDRGREKLFF
few,TRBJ1-5,TRBV2,-,TGTGCCAGCGGGGCGCAGCCCCAGCATTTT,CASGAQPQHF
few,TRBJ2-1,TRBV9,TRBD1,TGTGCCAGCAGCGTAGTAGCAGGGGGCTACAATGAGCAGTTCTTC,CASSVVAGGYNEQFF
few,TRBJ2-1,TRBV27,TRBD2,TGTGCCAGCAGAGGGACTAGCGACTACAATGAGCAGTTCTTC,CASRGTSDYNEQFF
few,TRBJ2-6,TRBV11-3,TRBD1,TGTGCCAGCAGCCGGACAGGGAACTCTGGGGCCAACGTCCTGACTTTC,CASSRTGNSGANVLTF
-,TRBJ2-3,TRBV27,TRBD2,TGTGCCAGCAGTGTTGCCGCTAGCGGGGGGTGGGCAGATACGCAGTATTTT,CASSVAASGGWADTQYF
few,TRBJ2-3,TRBV28,-,TGTGCCAGCAGTGGCTGGGGGGCGGGGGACACAGATACGCAGTATTTT,CASSGWGAGDTDTQYF
-,TRBJ1-2,TRBV6-5,-,TGTGCCAGCAGTTTACATGCTAACTATGGCTACACCTTC,CASSLHANYGYTF
many,TRBJ2-3,TRBV5-1,-,TGCGCCAGCAGCTTGGGACAGCCGAGGGATACGCAGTATTTT,CASSLGQPRDTQYF
-,TRBJ2-2,TRBV4-3,TRBD2,TGCGCCAGCAGCCACTCGCGGGGGGGGAACACCGGGGAGCTGTTTTTT,CASSHSRGGNTGELFF
-,TRBJ2-6,TRBV7-7,-,TGTGCCAGCAGCCCCGCGGCTGGGGCCAACGTCCTGACTTTC,CASSPAAGANVLTF
-,TRBJ1-6,TRBV2,-,TGTGCCAGCAGTGTGGGACATCCCAGGGGTTCACCCCTCCACTTT,CASSVGHPRGSPLHF